This paragraph covers one T cell receptor (beta chain) sequence. The antigen is undetermined. Trimming shortened V by 5 bases and J by 2 bases, and 16 bases separated the two germline ends. The germline V gene has CDR1 SGHTA and CDR2 FQGTGA. The CDR3 extends over 15 amino acids. This specimen belongs to a study of T-cell memory formation after mild COVID-19. Study-wide findings and caveats: Pre-infection memory showed some responding clones, and this suggested that cross-reactive memory joined. Clones that got smaller from day 15 to 85 had even CD4/CD8, while clones growing later tipped toward CD4+.

TCRdb called the 5' RACE reads again in MiXCR, with one record for every CDR3 protein. Of 530,000 or so distinct CDR3 sequences in the sample, roughly 17% were seen once. This chain connects TRBV7-3 to TRBJ2-7; D gene uncertain. This clonotype originated in an adult woman who had mild COVID-19 (a few samples of this study predate the infection). Cell type and time point are not known. The sequenced sample was PBMCs or a T cell subset sorted from them (not recorded which). DNA of the CDR3: TGTGCCAGCAGCCCCACCGCCGGTTACGCCTACGAGCAGTACTTC. Its translation is CASSPTAGYAYEQYF.